These 22 T cell receptor beta chains originate from one sample sequenced in a study of T cells in women clearing cervical HPV infection. Sequencing was performed with immunoSEQ multiplex PCR; in TCRdb, only in-frame clones are kept and a portion is missing. Its table records more than 20,000 clones. The sequenced sample consisted of blood buffy coat. The receptors originated from a woman between 18 and 70 years old with a cervical HPV16 infection that either progressed to CIN3+ or cleared (not recorded which).

Incomplete CDR3 DNA: TGCAGCGAAAAGGAGGGGGAGTGGGAGACC. Protein sequence: CSEKEGEWET. The complete CDR3 sequence is CSEKEGEWETQYF. The rearrangement uses TRBV29-1 and TRBJ2-5; D possibly matches TRBD1 or TRBD2 (6 bases each). The read ends 3 residues before the CDR3 terminus; that terminus is restored from the germline J gene. CDR1 and CDR2 (germline): SQVTM, ANQGSEA. This CDR3 comprises 13 residues. Trimming cost V 7 bases and J 5 bases, with 17 bases left between them.

Remarks on this clone: The DNA ends 3 residues before the CDR3 does, and the rest of the CDR3 is filled in from the germline J gene. The gene calls are TRBV10-1 and TRBJ2-1; 11 bases match TRBD2. The germline V gene encodes CDR1 WNHNN and CDR2 SYGVQD (reference sequence). This CDR3 spans 17 amino acids. V shed 0 bases, J shed 3 bases, and the junction held 4 bases outside the gene matches. The sequenced part of the CDR3 DNA is TGCGCCAGCAGTGAGTCTACTAGCGGGAGTCTCTACAATGAG. It yields the protein CASSESTSGSLYNE. The CDR3 as a whole reads CASSESTSGSLYNEQFF.

Details on this clone: The read comes to an end 3 residues before the CDR3 does, leaving the germline J gene to fill in the end. V gene TRBV19 combines with J gene TRBJ1-2; D not resolved. The CDR3 loop spans 15 amino acids. CDR1 is LNHDA and CDR2 is SQIVND in the germline V gene (reference sequence). CDR3 sequence reads: CASSIGTSGYNDYTF. Partial CDR3 DNA: TGTGCCAGTAGTATAGGGACTAGCGGCTACAATGAC.

A remark on this clone: The read terminates 3 residues ahead of where the CDR3 ends, so the germline J gene completes it. The V call is TRBV2, the J call TRBJ1-2, with D unresolved. This CDR3 contains 10 residues. Per germline, CDR1 SNHLY and CDR2 FYNNEI. The CDR3 here is CASSDVGYTF. The covered CDR3 bases are TGTGCCAGCAGTGACGTAGGC.

On this clone: The CDR3 is cut off 3 residues early in the read; its end comes from the germline J gene. The rearrangement links TRBV30 to TRBJ1-1; D is possibly TRBD1 (5 bases). This CDR3 spans 13 amino acids. CDR1 and CDR2 (germline): GTSNPN, SVGIG (reference sequence). Trimming took off 3 bases at V and 1 base at J, with 9 bases between the two ends. The CDR3 is CAWSGHSNTEAFF. The CDR3 bases that were read are TGTGCCTGGAGCGGACACTCGAACACTGAA.

Concerning this clone: The read falls 3 residues short of the CDR3 end, and the missing part is taken from the germline J gene. The chain employs TRBV7-3 and TRBJ2-1; 7 nucleotides agree with TRBD2. The germline gives CDR1 SGHTA, CDR2 FQGTGA. V shed 5 bases, J shed 6 bases, and the junction held 7 bases outside the gene matches. This CDR3 is built from 14 residues. CDR3 DNA (partial): TGTGCCAGCAGCACACAACCTAGCGGCAATGAG. It is translated as CASSTQPSGNE. The whole CDR3 protein reads CASSTQPSGNEQFF.

About this clone itself: The missing CDR3 end, 3 residues past where the read stops, is filled in from the germline J gene. V is TRBV2 and J is TRBJ2-3; D remains unclear. CDR1 SNHLY and CDR2 FYNNEI come from the germline V gene. This CDR3 spans 17 amino acids. The V and J ends lost 5 bases and 1 base respectively, with 19 bases between them. The CDR3 region is CASSITMESRGTDTQYF. Incomplete CDR3 DNA: TGTGCCAGCAGTATAACCATGGAGAGTCGGGGCACAGATACG.

Turning to this clone: The CDR3 end is not reached by the read, which stops 3 residues before it; the germline J gene fills it in. The V call is TRBV12-5, the J call TRBJ1-1; 8 bases map to TRBD1. The V and J ends lost 6 bases and 1 base, in that order; junction bases with no gene match: 13. CDR3 length: 17 amino acids. CDR1 is LGHNT and CDR2 is FRNRAP in the germline V gene. CDR3 DNA (partial): TGTGCTAGTGGCCTCCAGGGGGCTTGGGATGAGAACACTGAA. Its protein is CASGLQGAWDENTE. The entire CDR3 sequence reads CASGLQGAWDENTEAFF.

Turning to this clone: The CDR3 extends 3 residues past the end of the read, so its final part is completed from the germline J gene. The chain recombines TRBV20-1 with TRBJ2-7; weak D call: TRBD1 (6 bases). Between the trimmed V and J ends, which lost 2 bases and 4 bases, there was a span of 18 bases. The V gene's germline CDR1 is DFQATT and CDR2 SNEGSKA (reference sequence). The length of the CDR3 is 15 residues. The sequenced part of the CDR3 DNA is TGCAGTGCTAGAAGTAACAGGGCTAACTCGTACGAG. Protein product: CSARSNRANSYE. The CDR3, in full, reads CSARSNRANSYEQYF.

The sequenced CDR3 bases are TGTGCCAGTAGTACTAGTAAGGCAGCCAATGAG. It specifies CASSTSKAANE. The CDR3 as a whole reads CASSTSKAANEQFF. V is TRBV19 and J is TRBJ2-1; D is ambiguous. The read gets to within 3 residues of the CDR3 end, and the germline J gene fills in the rest. The CDR3 loop spans 14 amino acids. Looked up from germline, CDR1 is LNHDA and CDR2 is SQIVND (reference sequence). Trimming stripped 4 bases from V and 6 bases from J, with 13 bases between.

Worth noting for this clone: The read ends 3 residues before the CDR3 terminus; that terminus is restored from the germline J gene. The chain combines TRBV29-1 with TRBJ2-2; no firm D call. The CDR3 is 12 residues long. Germline lookup yields CDR1 SQVTM and CDR2 ANQGSEA. V was clipped by 1 base and J by 6 bases, with 6 bases between them. CDR3 DNA, as far as it was read: TGCAGCGTTGAAGGAAGGGCCGGGGAG. Translating gives CSVEGRAGE. The whole CDR3 protein is CSVEGRAGELFF.

With regard to this clone: The CDR3 end falls 3 residues outside the read, so it is completed with the germline J gene. The rearrangement joins TRBV28 to TRBJ1-4, with 8 bases matching TRBD1. The germline V gene has CDR1 MDHEN and CDR2 SYDVKM. This CDR3 has 16 amino acids. V lost 5 bases, J lost 5 bases, and 10 bases stayed unmatched. CDR3 sequence reads: CASSRPGGTGNEKLFF. The part of the CDR3 DNA that was read is TGTGCCAGCAGTAGACCCGGTGGGACAGGAAATGAAAAA.

The CDR3 sequence is CASSILSGVYGYTF. The CDR3 bases that were read are TGTGCCAGTAGTATCCTAAGCGGTGTCTATGGC. The chain joins TRBV19 to TRBJ1-2; D is unclear. The read comes to an end 3 residues before the CDR3 does, leaving the germline J gene to fill in the end. The CDR3 loop spans 14 amino acids. Trimming removed 3 bases from V and 4 bases from J, with 12 bases in between. Germline V gene data show CDR1 as LNHDA and CDR2 as SQIVND (reference sequence).

Notes on this clone: The sequence runs out 3 residues before the end of the CDR3; the remainder is reconstructed from the germline J gene. V usage is TRBV11-2 and J usage is TRBJ2-1, with TRBD2 matching 8 bases. The germline V gene has CDR1 SGHAT and CDR2 FQNNGV. With 1 base clipped from V and 6 bases from J, the junction kept 5 bases outside the gene matches. The CDR3 is made up of 15 amino acids. Partial CDR3 DNA: TGTGCCAGCAGCTTAGGTTCGGGGGGGTTCAATGAG. Its translation: CASSLGSGGFNE. The whole CDR3 sequence reads CASSLGSGGFNEQFF.

A note on this clone: Coverage ceases 3 residues before the CDR3 finishes, and the germline J gene fills in the end. The genes are TRBV30 and TRBJ1-5, with D unresolved. Trimming shortened V by 5 bases and J by 6 bases, and 11 bases separated the two germline ends. The CDR3 is 12 residues long. The germline gives CDR1 GTSNPN, CDR2 SVGIG (reference sequence). This chain's CDR3 is CAWCMTGQPQHF. The covered CDR3 bases are TGTGCCTGGTGCATGACGGGTCAGCCC.

With regard to this clone: The read is 3 residues too short to cover the CDR3 end, so that end is filled in from the germline J gene. V and J are TRBV6-1 and TRBJ1-5, with D uncertain. Trimming took 2 bases from V and 4 from J, leaving 9 bases between them. Germline CDR1 reads MNHNS; CDR2 reads SASEGT. This CDR3 is built from 14 residues. The DNA read from the CDR3 is TGTGCCAGCAGTGAACCTCCAGGAAATCAGCCC. Translated: CASSEPPGNQP. The entire CDR3 protein reads CASSEPPGNQPQHF.

Of note for this clone: The sequence runs out 3 residues before the end of the CDR3; the remainder is reconstructed from the germline J gene. V is TRBV20-1 and J is TRBJ2-1, with TRBD2 matching 7 bases. V gave up 6 bases and J gave up 0 bases; unmatched junction bases: 14. The germline CDR1 and CDR2 sequences are DFQATT and SNEGSKA (reference sequence). The CDR3 length is 17 residues. CDR3 DNA (partial): TGCAGTGCACCCGGGACTACCACTTCGAGCTCCTACAATGAG. It codes for CSAPGTTTSSSYNE. The whole CDR3 sequence reads CSAPGTTTSSSYNEQFF.

Notes on this clone: Sequencing ends 3 residues short of the CDR3 end; the germline J gene provides the rest. The V call is TRBV14, the J call TRBJ2-1, with TRBD2 matching over 9 bases. CDR1 SGHDN and CDR2 FVKESK come from the germline V gene. The J segment lost 8 bases and the V segment lost 0 bases, leaving 14 bases of the junction unmatched. The CDR3 is 18 residues long. The part of the CDR3 DNA that was read is TGTGCCAGCAGCCAAGATCTTTTTGGAGCGGGAGGTAGGGATGAG. This codes for CASSQDLFGAGGRDE. The entire CDR3 protein is CASSQDLFGAGGRDEQFF.

On this clone: The read stops 3 residues short of the end of the CDR3; the missing end is completed from the germline J gene. This chain links TRBV15 with TRBJ2-7; 10 bases map to TRBD1. Germline V gene data show CDR1 as LNHNV and CDR2 as YYDKDF (reference sequence). CDR3 length equals 15 residues. The trim removed 1 base at V and 5 bases at J, leaving 5 bases unmatched. The part of the CDR3 DNA that was read is TGTGCCACCAGCAGAGTCGACAGGGGGCTAAACGAG. Encoded protein: CATSRVDRGLNE. The full CDR3 reads CATSRVDRGLNEQYF. Full variable domain (missing parts from reference TRBV15 and TRBJ2-7): DAMVIQNPRYQVTQFGKPVTLSCSQTLNHNVMYWYQQKSSQAPKLLFHYYDKDFNNEADTPDNFQSRRPNTSFCFLDIRSPGLGDTAMYLCATSRVDRGLNEQYFGPGTRLTVT.

With regard to this clone: The read ends 3 residues early relative to the CDR3; the germline J gene fills the gap. This sequence joins TRBV14 and TRBJ2-5, with no clear D. The CDR3 extends over 15 amino acids. Trimming pared 0 bases from V and 1 base from J, leaving 9 bases between. Germline CDR1 is SGHDN and CDR2 is FVKESK. The CDR3 reads CASSQDHRGQETQYF. The part of the CDR3 DNA that was read is TGTGCCAGCAGCCAAGACCACAGAGGCCAAGAGACC.

Concerning this clone itself: Read sequence stops 3 residues before the CDR3 end, and the germline J gene provides the missing end. This rearrangement joins TRBV2 to TRBJ1-5; 7 nucleotides align to TRBD1. After removal of 6 bases from V and 0 bases from J, the junction contained 8 bases not matched to a gene. In germline, CDR1 is SNHLY, CDR2 FYNNEI. This CDR3 is built from 16 residues. The CDR3 loop is CASRQGPIYSNQPQHF. The sequenced CDR3 bases are TGTGCCAGCAGACAGGGGCCAATTTATAGCAATCAGCCC. Full variable domain (missing parts from reference TRBV2 and TRBJ1-5): EPEVTQTPSHQVTQMGQEVILRCVPISNHLYFYWYRQILGQKVEFLVSFYNNEISEKSEIFDDQFSVERPDGSNFTLKIRSTKLEDSAMYFCASRQGPIYSNQPQHFGDGTRLSIL.

With regard to this clone: From the germline J gene comes the end of the CDR3, since the read stops 3 residues before it. The chain has TRBV11-3 and TRBJ2-1, with 11 bases matching TRBD2. The germline V gene encodes CDR1 SGHNT and CDR2 YENEEA. V dropped 3 bases and J dropped 9; count of bases not matched to a gene: 4. This CDR3 spans 14 amino acids. The covered CDR3 bases are TGTGCCAGCAGCTTGGTTAGCGGGAGGGGTGAG. It encodes CASSLVSGRGE. The whole CDR3 protein reads CASSLVSGRGEQFF.